This entry is about one TCR beta chain. No antigen is known for it. The CDR3 ends on some other residue instead of the conserved phenylalanine or tryptophan, so this is likely a read error. These data originate in a study of shared clonotypes between healthy human individuals. The data were produced by immunoSEQ multiplex PCR, yet TCRdb's version contains in-frame clones alone and is incomplete. The table records roughly 2 million clones, 85% to 95% of them present only once. Findings and limits, study-wide: When naive CD4 clonotypes were compared across several donors, 4% to 6.5% were shared.

The CDR3 covers 14 residues. Germline values: CDR1 MNHEY, CDR2 SVGAGI. Trimming removed 10 bases from V and 4 bases from J, with 18 bases in between. The chain couples TRBV6-5 to TRBJ2-3; D tentatively fits TRBD1 or TRBD2 (5 bases each). Sequences were obtained from naive CD4+ T cells sorted from blood. The subset denotes: CD45RA+ positively selected. This sequence originates from a man aged 18 to 35 in good health. The CDR3: CAIGGSMGADTQYL. The CDR3 region has the DNA TGTGCCATCGGAGGCAGCATGGGGGCAGATACGCAGTATCTT.